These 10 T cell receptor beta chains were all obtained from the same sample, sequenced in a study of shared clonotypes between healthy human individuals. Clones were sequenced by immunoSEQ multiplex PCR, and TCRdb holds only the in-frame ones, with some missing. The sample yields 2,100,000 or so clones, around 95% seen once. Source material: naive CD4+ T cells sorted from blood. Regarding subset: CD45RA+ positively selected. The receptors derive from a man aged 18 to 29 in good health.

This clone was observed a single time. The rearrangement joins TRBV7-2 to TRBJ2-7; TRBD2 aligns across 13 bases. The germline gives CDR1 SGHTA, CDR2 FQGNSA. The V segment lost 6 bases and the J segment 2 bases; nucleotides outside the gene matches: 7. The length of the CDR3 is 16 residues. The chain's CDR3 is CASSLDGLAGAYEQYF. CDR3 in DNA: TGTGCCAGCAGTTTGGACGGACTAGCGGGGGCCTACGAGCAGTACTTC.

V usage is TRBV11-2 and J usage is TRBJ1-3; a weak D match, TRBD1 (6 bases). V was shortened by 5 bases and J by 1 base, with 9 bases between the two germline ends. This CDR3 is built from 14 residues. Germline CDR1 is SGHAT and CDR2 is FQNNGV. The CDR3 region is CASSEGGSGNTIYF. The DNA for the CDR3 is TGTGCCAGCAGCGAAGGGGGGTCTGGAAACACCATATATTTT.

In DNA, the CDR3 is TGTGCCAGCAGGACAGGTGGCGGGGGCTACACCTTC. This translates into CASRTGGGGYTF. This chain uses TRBV28 with TRBJ1-2, with D possibly matching TRBD1 (6 bases). CDR3 size: 12 residues. CDR1 and CDR2 (germline): MDHEN, SYDVKM. V lost 6 bases, J lost 8 bases, and 13 bases lay in between.

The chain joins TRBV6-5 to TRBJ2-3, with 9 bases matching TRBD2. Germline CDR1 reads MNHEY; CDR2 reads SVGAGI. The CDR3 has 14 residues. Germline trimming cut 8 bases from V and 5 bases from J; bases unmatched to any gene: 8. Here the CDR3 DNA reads TGTGCCAGCGGACGGCGACTAGCGGAAGATACGCAGTATTTT. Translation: CASGRRLAEDTQYF.

Written as DNA, the CDR3 is TGTGCCAGCAGCCCTCGGACTAGCGGAAACACAGATACGCAGTATTTT. Translation gives CASSPRTSGNTDTQYF. The gene calls are TRBV7-2 and TRBJ2-3; 10 nucleotides match TRBD2. CDR3 size: 16 residues. V lost 5 bases and J lost 2; bases outside the gene matches: 7. Germline V gene sequence: CDR1 SGHTA, CDR2 FQGNSA.

The CDR3 sequence: CASSHRRGNEQYF. The CDR3 DNA reads as TGCGCCAGCAGTCACCGCCGAGGGAACGAGCAGTACTTC. The chain links TRBV23-1 to TRBJ2-7; D perhaps matches TRBD2 (5 bases). TRBV23-1 is an open reading frame, and its role is uncertain. V lost 3 bases and J 5 bases, leaving 11 bases between the germline ends. This CDR3 comprises 13 residues.

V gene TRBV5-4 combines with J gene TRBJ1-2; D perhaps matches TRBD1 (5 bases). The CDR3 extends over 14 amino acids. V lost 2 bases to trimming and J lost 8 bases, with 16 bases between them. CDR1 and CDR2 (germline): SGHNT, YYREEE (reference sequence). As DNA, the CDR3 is TGTGCCAGCAGCTTTCCCTATCGGGGCGGGGGCTACACCTTC. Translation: CASSFPYRGGGYTF.

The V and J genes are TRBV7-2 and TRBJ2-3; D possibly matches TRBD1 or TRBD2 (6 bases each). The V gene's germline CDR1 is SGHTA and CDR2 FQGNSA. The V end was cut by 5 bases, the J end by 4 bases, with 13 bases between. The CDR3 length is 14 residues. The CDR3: CASSAQGGPDTQYF. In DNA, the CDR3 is TGTGCCAGCAGCGCCCAAGGGGGGCCAGATACGCAGTATTTT. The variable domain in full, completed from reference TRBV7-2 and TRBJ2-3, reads GAGVSQSPSNKVTEKGKDVELRCDPISGHTALYWYRQSLGQGLEFLIYFQGNSAPDKSGLPSDRFSAERTGGSVSTLTIQRTQQEDSAVYLCASSAQGGPDTQYFGPGTRLTVL.

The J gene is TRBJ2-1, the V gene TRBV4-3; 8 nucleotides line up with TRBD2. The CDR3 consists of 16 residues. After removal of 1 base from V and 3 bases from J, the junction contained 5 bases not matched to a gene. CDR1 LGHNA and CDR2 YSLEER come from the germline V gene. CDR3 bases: TGCGCCAGCAGCCAAGTTAGCGGGAATGTCTACAATGAGCAGTTCTTC. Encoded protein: CASSQVSGNVYNEQFF.

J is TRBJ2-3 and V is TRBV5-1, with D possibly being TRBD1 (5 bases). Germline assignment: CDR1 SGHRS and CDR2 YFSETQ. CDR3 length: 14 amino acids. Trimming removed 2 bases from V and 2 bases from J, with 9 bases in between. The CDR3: CASSFKDTTDTQYF. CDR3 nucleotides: TGCGCCAGCAGCTTTAAGGACACCACAGATACGCAGTATTTT.